Shown below are 22 T cell receptor beta chains from a single sample sequenced in a study of T-cell memory formation after mild COVID-19. Each CDR3 protein gets one entry after TCRdb re-called the 5' RACE reads with MiXCR. Among under 600,000 distinct CDR3 sequences listed, about a fifth were seen once. Material for sequencing was PBMCs or a T cell subset sorted from them (not recorded which). Source of these receptors: an adult woman who had mild COVID-19 (a few samples of this study predate the infection). Cell type and time point are not known.

This clonotype was observed a handful of times. The chain combines TRBV10-2 with TRBJ2-3; D remains ambiguous. The CDR3 length is 13 residues. Germline CDR1 is WSHSY and CDR2 is SAAADI. The ends were cut back, 3 bases at V and 2 bases at J, with 6 bases in the middle. The CDR3 sequence: CASSEALTDTQYF. CDR3 in DNA: TGCGCCAGCAGTGAAGCACTCACAGATACGCAGTATTTT.

V is TRBV7-2 and J is TRBJ2-1; either TRBD1 or TRBD2 may supply D (5 bases each). This CDR3 is 14 amino acids long. V was cut by 2 bases and J by 9 bases, with 14 bases left in between. Germline CDR1 is SGHTA and CDR2 is FQGNSA. The CDR3 region has the DNA TGTGCCAGCAGCTTATCGACAGCGGTCGGTGAGCAGTTCTTC. Amino acids: CASSLSTAVGEQFF.

The chain uses TRBV3-1 and TRBJ2-2; D unresolved. The germline CDR1 and CDR2 sequences are LGHDT and YNNKEL (reference sequence). The V end lost 1 base, the J end lost 6 bases, and 3 bases lay between the germline ends. The CDR3 has 12 amino acids. The CDR3 region is CASSQGAGELFF. The CDR3 coding sequence is TGTGCCAGCAGCCAAGGGGCCGGGGAGCTGTTTTTT.

V gene TRBV6-5 combines with J gene TRBJ2-7; 10 bases match TRBD2. J gave up 1 base and V 5 bases, and 5 bases lay outside the gene matches. The CDR3 is 15 amino acids. Germline V gene lookup returns CDR1 MNHEY and CDR2 SVGAGI. The CDR3 nucleotides are TGTGCCAGCAGTGTTAGCGGGAGGTATTCCTACGAGCAGTACTTC. Its protein product is CASSVSGRYSYEQYF.

The chain employs TRBV12-3 or TRBV12-4 and TRBJ1-1; 10 bases map to TRBD1. The trim removed 4 bases at V and 11 bases at J, leaving 10 bases unmatched. The CDR3 consists of 14 residues. Here the CDR3 reads CASSSLTGGVSAFF. CDR3 nucleotides: TGTGCCAGCAGTTCATTGACAGGGGGCGTTTCGGCTTTCTTT.

This clonotype was counted a few times. The J gene is TRBJ1-1, the V gene TRBV12-3 or TRBV12-4, with D unresolved. With 4 bases removed from V and 11 bases from J, the gap between germline ends came to 14 bases. CDR3 length equals 12 residues. The DNA of the CDR3 is TGTGCCAGCAGTTGGGGTACCCCCAGGGCTTTCTTT. Protein product: CASSWGTPRAFF.

The table lists this clonotype with a few counts. The chain uses TRBV7-2 and TRBJ2-2; no clear D. This CDR3 spans 16 amino acids. Trimming removed 2 bases at V and 0 bases at J, with 10 bases between. Germline CDR1 reads SGHTA; CDR2 reads FQGNSA. In DNA, the CDR3 is TGTGCCAGCAGCTTATTCGGACGGGCGAACACCGGGGAGCTGTTTTTT. It translates to CASSLFGRANTGELFF.

This clonotype was observed many times. The gene calls are TRBV7-2 and TRBJ1-2; 7 nucleotides align to TRBD1. Germline V CDR1 and CDR2: SGHTA, FQGNSA. With 5 bases clipped from V and 6 bases from J, the junction kept 6 bases outside the gene matches. CDR3 length: 13 amino acids. The chain's CDR3 is CASSPPGGHGYTF. The CDR3 DNA sequence: TGTGCCAGCAGCCCCCCAGGGGGGCATGGCTACACCTTC.

This clonotype was seen only a few times. This chain links TRBV4-3 with TRBJ1-4; a possible D gene is TRBD1 (6 bases). Trimming shortened V by 0 bases and J by 6 bases, and 14 bases separated the two germline ends. The CDR3 spans 16 residues. Germline CDR1 is LGHNA and CDR2 is YSLEER. CDR3 sequence: CASSQDLGGADEKLFF. The CDR3 DNA reads TGCGCCAGCAGCCAAGATCTGGGGGGCGCGGATGAAAAACTGTTTTTT.

This rearrangement joins TRBV9 to TRBJ2-2; the D call may be TRBD1 or TRBD2 (5 bases each). The V and J ends lost 0 bases and 4 bases respectively, with 7 bases between them. The length of the CDR3 is 14 residues. CDR1 is SGDLS, CDR2 YYNGEE, per germline. This CDR3 is CASSVEGTTGELFF. As DNA, the CDR3 is TGTGCCAGCAGCGTAGAAGGGACCACCGGGGAGCTGTTTTTT.

This clonotype was picked up a small number of times. CDR3 in DNA: TGTGCCAGCAAGTGGCGGGTGGGCACGCAGTATTTT. It codes for CASKWRVGTQYF. The chain carries TRBV6-6 and TRBJ2-3, with a weak D call TRBD2 (5 bases). V lost 7 bases and J 9 bases, leaving 14 bases between the germline ends. The CDR3 contains 12 residues. CDR1 MNHNY and CDR2 SVGAGI come from the germline V gene (reference sequence).

This chain uses TRBV5-1 with TRBJ2-5; possibly TRBD2 for D (5 bases). This CDR3 region has 15 residues. CDR1 and CDR2 from the germline V gene are SGHRS and YFSETQ. The V end lost 4 bases, the J end lost 8 bases, and 21 bases lay between the germline ends. The CDR3 protein is CASSNRTGNLSTQYF. The CDR3 region has the DNA TGCGCCAGCAGCAACAGAACCGGGAACCTTAGCACCCAGTACTTC. Supplemented by reference TRBV5-1 and TRBJ2-5, the full variable domain reads KAGVTQTPRYLIKTRGQQVTLSCSPISGHRSVSWYQQTPGQGLQFLFEYFSETQRNKGNFPGRFSGRQFSNSRSEMNVSTLELGDSALYLCASSNRTGNLSTQYFGPGTRLLVL.

The gene calls are TRBV24-1 and TRBJ1-2; no reliable D call. The CDR3 consists of 15 residues. Germline values: CDR1 KGHDR, CDR2 SFDVKD. V lost 3 bases and J 0 bases, leaving 10 bases between the germline ends. CDR3 DNA sequence: TGTGCCACCAGTGATCCGGCAGGAGCTAACTATGGCTACACCTTC. It encodes CATSDPAGANYGYTF.

This clonotype was found a few times. A far larger clone is only one base removed, so a read error is likely. V usage is TRBV24-1 and J usage is TRBJ2-3; D gene uncertain. Trimming took 7 bases from V and 5 from J, leaving 6 bases between them. Germline V CDR1 and CDR2: KGHDR, SFDVKD. The CDR3 is made up of 11 amino acids. The CDR3: CATSLGDTQYF. DNA for the CDR3: TGTGCCACCAGCCTCGGAGATACGCAGTATTTT.

This clonotype has more than one count but fewer than ten. Here the CDR3 reads CASSYSRGQGLDQPQHF. For the CDR3, the DNA is TGTGCCAGCAGTTACTCGAGGGGACAGGGGTTGGATCAGCCCCAGCATTTT. The genes are TRBV6-2 or TRBV6-3 and TRBJ1-5, with 10 bases that match TRBD1. Trimming cost V 0 bases and J 5 bases; bases outside gene matches: 7. Per the germline V gene, CDR1 is MNHEY and CDR2 is SVGEGT. CDR3 length: 17 residues.

This clonotype was picked up a small number of times. The genes are TRBV4-1 and TRBJ2-5, with D unresolved. There are 18 residues in the CDR3. V lost 1 base and J lost 1, with 19 bases in between. Germline CDR1 and CDR2: MGHRA and YSYEKL. CDR3 protein: CASSQVPKVRVSQETQYF. In nucleotides, the CDR3 is TGCGCCAGCAGCCAAGTCCCAAAAGTAAGAGTCAGCCAAGAGACCCAGTACTTC.

CDR3 sequence: CSATDRLNTEAFF. Here the CDR3 DNA reads TGCAGTGCTACGGACAGATTGAACACTGAAGCTTTCTTT. The V and J genes are TRBV20-1 and TRBJ1-1; tentative D call: TRBD1 (6 bases). CDR1 and CDR2 (germline): DFQATT, SNEGSKA (reference sequence). Deletions cut 4 bases from V and 0 bases from J, with 9 bases between. The CDR3 loop spans 13 amino acids.

This clonotype was seen once. V usage is TRBV4-1 and J usage is TRBJ2-7, with 8 bases that match TRBD1. Germline CDR1 is MGHRA and CDR2 is YSYEKL. V lost 2 bases and J lost 3; bases outside the gene matches: 9. CDR3 size: 16 residues. The DNA for the CDR3 is TGCGCCAGCAGCCAATCGATCGGACAGGGTTTCTACGAGCAGTACTTC. Translating it yields CASSQSIGQGFYEQYF.

The table lists this clonotype with a few counts. This sequence joins TRBV5-1 and TRBJ2-1; TRBD1 matches 10 bases. Germline lookup yields CDR1 SGHRS and CDR2 YFSETQ. V lost 4 bases, J lost 3 bases, and 4 bases stayed unmatched. The CDR3 is 15 residues long. CDR3 bases: TGCGCCAGCAGCGCCCGGGACAGGGGCTACAATGAGCAGTTCTTC. This gives the protein CASSARDRGYNEQFF.

This clonotype was counted only a few times. The rearrangement links TRBV7-9 to TRBJ1-1; perhaps TRBD1 as D (6 bases). V shed 4 bases and J shed 1 base, with 13 bases lying between them. CDR1 and CDR2 from the germline V gene are SEHNR and FQNEAQ (reference sequence). The CDR3 is 15 amino acids. CDR3 in DNA: TGTGCCAGCAGCTATCCGGGACATACGAACACTGAAGCTTTCTTT. This translates into CASSYPGHTNTEAFF. The entire variable domain, with the rest obtained from reference TRBV7-9 and TRBJ1-1, is as follows: DTGVSQNPRHKITKRGQNVTFRCDPISEHNRLYWYRQTLGQGPEFLTYFQNEAQLEKSRLLSDRFSAERPKGSFSTLEIQRTEQGDSAMYLCASSYPGHTNTEAFFGQGTRLTVV.

This clonotype was seen more than once but under ten times. The chain carries TRBV7-2 and TRBJ2-5; 10 bases agree with TRBD2. The CDR3 extends over 17 amino acids. V trimming: 5 bases; J trimming: 6 bases; junction bases outside the gene matches: 15. Germline V gives CDR1 SGHTA, CDR2 FQGNSA. The CDR3 here is CASSLSRASGGQKTQYF. The CDR3 coding sequence is TGTGCCAGCAGCCTCTCACGGGCTAGCGGGGGTCAAAAGACCCAGTACTTC.

The chain joins TRBV23-1 to TRBJ2-1; 7 positions match TRBD2. TRBV23-1 is an ORF, with its function uncertain. This CDR3 spans 16 amino acids. The junction had 20 bases not matched to a gene; V was cut back by 11 bases and J by 7 bases. The CDR3 sequence is CAPRLKGLGDSNEQFF. In DNA, the CDR3 is TGCGCCCCCCGGCTCAAAGGACTAGGGGATTCGAATGAGCAGTTCTTC.